A selection of T cell receptor beta chains follows, all from one sample in a study of T and B cells in COVID-19 patients. TCRdb analysed the multiplex PCR reads with MiXCR anew, one entry per CDR3 protein. This repertoire shows about 14,000 distinct CDR3 sequences, 29% found once; its top ten account for roughly 7.3%. Material for sequencing was blood. The receptors were sampled from a human donor who had recovered from COVID-19. CDR3s leave out the opening cysteine and the closing phenylalanine or tryptophan. The order of the fields is CDR3 protein, D gene, CDR3 length, V gene. A D gene is named only where the DNA matches it firmly.

CDR3: ASSFSQGANGYT; D: .; length: 12; V: TRBV27
CDR3: ASSIKGQGLLPDEQY; D: .; length: 15; V: TRBV19
CDR3: SVSTGGPTDTQY; D: TRBD1; length: 12; V: TRBV20-1
CDR3: ASSLATSVLQRDTDTQY; D: TRBD2; length: 17; V: TRBV27
CDR3: ASSPPASLDEQF; D: .; length: 12; V: TRBV18
CDR3: ASSLETGQGITDTQY; D: TRBD1; length: 15; V: TRBV5-5
CDR3: ASSPGDGYT; D: .; length: 9; V: TRBV12-3/TRBV12-4
CDR3: ASSHGTSGRNEQF; D: TRBD2; length: 13; V: TRBV6-5
CDR3: ASSLGLEVNEQF; D: TRBD2; length: 12; V: TRBV27
CDR3: ASSIVGTSGSKTQY; D: TRBD2; length: 14; V: TRBV19
CDR3: ASSQRQGPYEQY; D: TRBD1; length: 12; V: TRBV27
CDR3: ASSPGDRILSYEQY; D: .; length: 14; V: TRBV19
CDR3: ASAVNVAKNIQY; D: .; length: 12; V: TRBV19
CDR3: ASSLRYNEQF; D: .; length: 10; V: TRBV28
CDR3: ASSLDGHSRLETQY; D: .; length: 14; V: TRBV5-5
CDR3: ASSPRITTSGASYNEQF; D: TRBD2; length: 17; V: TRBV5-6
CDR3: ASSAVGGGPNTGELF; D: .; length: 15; V: TRBV4-3
CDR3: ASSYPQTYGYT; D: .; length: 11; V: TRBV6-2/TRBV6-3
CDR3: ASSLNSNYGYT; D: .; length: 11; V: TRBV12-3/TRBV12-4
CDR3: ASSSLGYEQY; D: .; length: 10; V: TRBV12-3/TRBV12-4
CDR3: ASSYRESNEKLF; D: .; length: 12; V: TRBV6-5
CDR3: ASSPVGTGGQPQH; D: .; length: 13; V: TRBV18
CDR3: ASSRSLPGTEAF; D: .; length: 12; V: TRBV6-1
CDR3: ASSLRTAYEQY; D: .; length: 11; V: TRBV27
CDR3: ASSYISGNTEAF; D: .; length: 12; V: TRBV6-6
CDR3: ASSHLNTQY; D: .; length: 9; V: TRBV6-2/TRBV6-3
CDR3: ASSFLGTGQPQH; D: .; length: 12; V: TRBV27
CDR3: ASSKGQGPDTQY; D: TRBD1; length: 12; V: TRBV19
CDR3: SAPGTLPSEQY; D: .; length: 11; V: TRBV20-1
CDR3: ATSRAITGTNTEAF; D: .; length: 14; V: TRBV15
CDR3: ASSSIQGRGYEQY; D: .; length: 13; V: TRBV5-6